The 31 T cell receptor beta chains below come from one sample, sequenced in a study of T cell changes during pregnancy in multiple sclerosis (dated by TCRdb to between 2018 and 2020). The library came from the immunoSEQ multiplex PCR assay. Here the immuneACCESS table is served through TCRdb, limited to in-frame sequences with V and J called. Missing clones are a known gap in these copies; in checked studies unresolved V genes cover under half, and the rest lacks a known reason. The sample table shows roughly 76,000 clones, and 80% to 95% are seen once. Less than 0.6% of the sample is in the top ten clones. Sequencing used CD4+ T cells from peripheral blood mononuclear cells, obtained in the second trimester of pregnancy. These receptors were taken from a female donor with multiple sclerosis, enrolled in a pregnancy study.

The chain is built from TRBV2 and TRBJ2-7; possibly TRBD2 for D (5 bases). Between the trimmed V and J ends, which lost 10 bases and 1 base, there was a span of 14 bases. The CDR3 runs 13 residues. Germline CDR1 reads SNHLY; CDR2 reads FYNNEI. The CDR3 bases are TGTGCCACCATAGGACGGACTTCCTACGAGCAGTACTTC. This encodes CATIGRTSYEQYF.

About this clone: At one of its ends the junction is not consistent with the germline gene, which may arise from a read error. J is TRBJ2-6 and V is TRBV7-7, with D maybe TRBD2 (6 bases). Germline V lookup: CDR1 SSHAT, CDR2 FNYEAQ (reference sequence). This CDR3 has 13 amino acids. The CDR3 region is CASSPAGANVLTF. CDR3 coding DNA: TGTGCTAGCAGTCCCGCGGGAGCCAACGTCCTGACTTTC.

The rearrangement joins TRBV5-1 to TRBJ2-2; possible D gene TRBD1, 5 bases. V was shortened by 7 bases and J by 1 base, with 11 bases between the two germline ends. Germline CDR1 reads SGHRS; CDR2 reads YFSETQ. The CDR3 spans 14 residues. The CDR3 nucleotides read TGCGCCAGCGGAGTAGGGGAGAACACCGGGGAGCTGTTTTTT. This translates into CASGVGENTGELFF.

The chain joins TRBV5-1 to TRBJ2-3; 13 bases fit TRBD2. The V gene end was trimmed by 0 bases and the J gene end by 6 bases; junction bases not matched to a gene: 7. CDR1 is SGHRS, CDR2 YFSETQ, per germline. This CDR3 is built from 17 residues. The CDR3 protein is CASSLAGTSGKFDTQYF. CDR3 coding DNA: TGCGCCAGCAGCTTGGCTGGGACTAGCGGGAAATTCGATACGCAGTATTTT.

The chain employs TRBV28 and TRBJ2-7; a possible D gene is TRBD1 (5 bases). Germline CDR1 is MDHEN and CDR2 is SYDVKM. The CDR3 is 14 amino acids. V was trimmed by 5 bases and J by 1 base, leaving 12 bases between them. The CDR3 region has the DNA TGTGCCAGCAGTCTACAGGCGACGTCCTACGAGCAGTACTTC. Encoded protein: CASSLQATSYEQYF.

The rearrangement joins TRBV2 to TRBJ1-5; 8 bases fit TRBD1. V lost 6 bases to trimming and J lost 1 base; unmatched junction nucleotides: 8. The CDR3 covers 16 residues. Germline CDR1 reads SNHLY; CDR2 reads FYNNEI. The CDR3 sequence: CASSGIDRGSNQPQHF. The CDR3, as DNA: TGTGCCAGCAGCGGCATCGACAGGGGCAGCAATCAGCCCCAGCATTTT.

The rearrangement links TRBV7-2 to TRBJ2-1; D is perhaps TRBD1 (6 bases). The length of the CDR3 is 15 residues. Germline values: CDR1 SGHTA, CDR2 FQGNSA. Between the trimmed V and J ends, which lost 7 bases and 0 bases, there was a span of 13 bases. CDR3 in DNA: TGTGCCAGCAAGGGCAGGGGCAACTCCTACAATGAGCAGTTCTTC. Encoded protein: CASKGRGNSYNEQFF. Combining the CDR3 with reference TRBV7-2 and TRBJ2-1 gives the whole variable domain GAGVSQSPSNKVTEKGKDVELRCDPISGHTALYWYRQSLGQGLEFLIYFQGNSAPDKSGLPSDRFSAERTGGSVSTLTIQRTQQEDSAVYLCASKGRGNSYNEQFFGPGTRLTVL.

The V call is TRBV7-9, the J call TRBJ2-7; 15 bases align to TRBD2. The CDR3 extends over 14 amino acids. Losses at the gene ends were 4 bases for V and 12 bases for J; bases not matched to a gene: 7. In germline, CDR1 is SEHNR, CDR2 FQNEAQ (reference sequence). CDR3 bases: TGTGCCAGCAGCTCAGGGGGACTAGCGGGGGGTATGTACTTC. This codes for CASSSGGLAGGMYF.

This rearrangement joins TRBV7-8 to TRBJ2-7; the match to TRBD1 covers 9 bases. After removal of 7 bases from V and 2 bases from J, the junction contained 3 bases not matched to a gene. CDR3 size: 13 residues. The germline V gene encodes CDR1 SGHVS and CDR2 FQNEAQ. The chain's CDR3 is CASIDRGAYEQYF. The CDR3 bases are TGTGCCAGCATAGACAGGGGGGCCTACGAGCAGTACTTC.

The V call is TRBV6-5, the J call TRBJ2-1; 8 bases map to TRBD1. The length of the CDR3 is 16 residues. V lost 0 bases and J lost 3; bases outside the gene matches: 4. Germline CDR1 and CDR2: MNHEY and SVGAGI. The CDR3 sequence: CASSYSARGLYNEQFF. Written as DNA, the CDR3 is TGTGCCAGCAGTTACTCTGCCAGGGGGCTCTACAATGAGCAGTTCTTC.

V usage is TRBV5-6 and J usage is TRBJ1-5, with D uncertain. V was shortened by 3 bases and J by 6 bases, with 16 bases between the two germline ends. CDR3 length: 15 amino acids. From germline, CDR1 is SGHDT and CDR2 YYEEEE. DNA for the CDR3: TGTGCCAGCAGCTCGACGGGAGCCGGAGGTCAGCCCCAGCATTTT. Translation: CASSSTGAGGQPQHF.

This chain links TRBV27 with TRBJ1-1; tentatively, D is TRBD1 (5 bases). CDR3 size: 15 residues. Between the trimmed V and J ends, which lost 5 bases and 3 bases, there was a span of 16 bases. Germline-derived CDR1 and CDR2 are MNHEY and SMNVEV (reference sequence). The CDR3 nucleotides read TGTGCCAGCAGTATAAACCCGGGGGGGTACACTGAAGCTTTCTTT. It is translated as CASSINPGGYTEAFF.

The rearrangement links TRBV30 to TRBJ1-2, with a possible D match to TRBD1 (6 bases). Trimming stripped 0 bases from V and 6 bases from J, with 11 bases between. Germline CDR1 GTSNPN, CDR2 SVGIG (reference sequence). The CDR3 consists of 13 residues. The CDR3 spells CAWSVKGVNGYTF. CDR3 in DNA: TGTGCCTGGAGTGTAAAGGGGGTGAATGGCTACACCTTC.

The V gene is TRBV25-1, the J gene TRBJ2-3, with TRBD2 matching 9 bases. V shed 6 bases, J shed 4 bases, and the junction held 8 bases outside the gene matches. Germline V gene data show CDR1 as MGHDK and CDR2 as SYGVNS. CDR3 length equals 15 residues. The chain's CDR3 is CASRGTSFSSDTQYF. The CDR3 nucleotides are TGTGCCAGCAGAGGGACTAGCTTCTCGTCAGATACGCAGTATTTT.

The gene calls are TRBV5-1 and TRBJ2-2, with 10 bases fitting TRBD1. In germline, CDR1 is SGHRS, CDR2 YFSETQ. The CDR3 contains 16 residues. V lost 3 bases, J lost 4 bases, and 6 bases stayed unmatched. The CDR3 here is CASSWDRGRGTGELFF. CDR3 DNA: TGCGCCAGCAGCTGGGACAGGGGAAGGGGCACCGGGGAGCTGTTTTTT.

The count of this clone is one. The chain carries TRBV4-1 and TRBJ2-1; 13 bases are a match to TRBD2. Per germline, CDR1 MGHRA and CDR2 YSYEKL. The trim removed 4 bases at V and 9 bases at J, leaving 6 bases unmatched. The CDR3 totals 15 residues. CDR3 in amino acids: CASSPEGLAGREQFF. DNA for the CDR3: TGCGCCAGCAGCCCCGAGGGACTAGCGGGACGTGAGCAGTTCTTC.

CDR3 loop: CASSPRDGSLDEQYF. The CDR3 nucleotides read TGCGCCAGCAGCCCCAGAGACGGGAGTCTCGACGAGCAGTACTTC. This chain uses TRBV5-1 with TRBJ2-7; D is perhaps TRBD2 (6 bases). CDR1 is SGHRS and CDR2 is YFSETQ in the germline V gene. V lost 4 bases and J lost 5, with 19 bases in between. CDR3 size: 15 residues.

V and J are TRBV30 and TRBJ2-7, with D maybe TRBD2 (6 bases). V lost 2 bases, J lost 0 bases, and 11 bases lay in between. CDR3 length equals 14 residues. From germline, CDR1 is GTSNPN and CDR2 SVGIG (reference sequence). DNA of the CDR3: TGTGCCTGGAGTTGGACTATTAACTCCTACGAGCAGTACTTC. It yields the protein CAWSWTINSYEQYF. Looking up the rest from reference TRBV30 and TRBJ2-7 gives the full variable domain: SQTIHQWPATLVQPVGSPLSLECTVEGTSNPNLYWYRQAAGRGLQLLFYSVGIGQISSEVPQNLSASRPQDRQFILSSKKLLLSDSGFYLCAWSWTINSYEQYFGPGTRLTVT.

About this clone itself: Distinct nucleotide sequences in the sample also encode this CDR3. The V and J genes are TRBV29-1 and TRBJ2-2; D is undetermined. Per the germline V gene, CDR1 is SQVTM and CDR2 is ANQGSEA. The ends were cut back, 4 bases at V and 1 base at J, with 4 bases in the middle. The CDR3 covers 12 residues. This chain's CDR3 is CSVGGNTGELFF. The DNA for the CDR3 is TGCAGCGTTGGAGGGAACACCGGGGAGCTGTTTTTT.

As to this clone: Other DNA variants within this sample encode the same CDR3. The CDR3 loop reads CASSSPPGGSGYTF. Here the CDR3 DNA reads TGTGCCAGCAGCTCTCCTCCGGGGGGCTCTGGCTACACCTTC. J is TRBJ1-2 and V is TRBV11-2; D possibly corresponds to TRBD1 (6 bases). Per germline, CDR1 SGHAT and CDR2 FQNNGV. Trimming stripped 4 bases from V and 7 bases from J, with 16 bases between. CDR3 length: 14 amino acids.

The J gene is TRBJ2-1, the V gene TRBV5-1; perhaps TRBD1 as D (6 bases). CDR3 length: 14 amino acids. The germline V gene has CDR1 SGHRS and CDR2 YFSETQ. V lost 4 bases and J lost 5, with 13 bases in between. The DNA for the CDR3 is TGCGCCAGCAGCCCGTGGACAGCAGACAATGAGCAGTTCTTC. This translates into CASSPWTADNEQFF.

The chain is built from TRBV2 and TRBJ2-7; 8 positions agree with TRBD1. J lost 6 bases, V lost 8 bases, and 9 bases had no gene match. The CDR3 spans 13 residues. Germline V lookup: CDR1 SNHLY, CDR2 FYNNEI. Here the CDR3 DNA reads TGTGCCAGCGGCCGAGACAGGGGTGCCGAGCAGTACTTC. Translated: CASGRDRGAEQYF.

J is TRBJ2-5 and V is TRBV7-6; TRBD2 aligns across 14 bases. The germline V gene has CDR1 SGHVS and CDR2 FNYEAQ. This CDR3 region has 17 residues. The V segment lost 3 bases and the J segment 2 bases; nucleotides outside the gene matches: 5. DNA for the CDR3: TGTGCCAGCAGCTTGGGACTAGCGGGGGCAAAGCAAGAGACCCAGTACTTC. Translated: CASSLGLAGAKQETQYF.

This sequence joins TRBV7-2 and TRBJ1-2; perhaps TRBD1 as D (5 bases). Trimming removed 1 base from V and 2 bases from J, with 8 bases in between. This CDR3 comprises 14 residues. Germline values: CDR1 SGHTA, CDR2 FQGNSA. The chain's CDR3 is CASSLDQGNYGYTF. The CDR3 DNA follows: TGTGCCAGCAGCTTAGATCAGGGAAACTATGGCTACACCTTC.

This clone was counted a single time. The rearrangement links TRBV9 to TRBJ1-5, with 7 bases that match TRBD1. V lost 0 bases to trimming and J lost 3 bases; unmatched junction nucleotides: 3. This CDR3 has 15 amino acids. CDR1 and CDR2 from the germline V gene are SGDLS and YYNGEE. The CDR3 region is CASSVGQGFNQPQHF. The CDR3 DNA is TGTGCCAGCAGCGTAGGACAGGGTTTCAATCAGCCCCAGCATTTT.

V gene TRBV10-1 combines with J gene TRBJ2-3, with D tentatively TRBD2 (5 bases). Trimming removed 3 bases at V and 4 bases at J, with 11 bases between. Germline values: CDR1 WNHNN, CDR2 SYGVQD (reference sequence). The CDR3 has 14 amino acids. The CDR3 is CASSDRGIADTQYF. Written as DNA, the CDR3 is TGCGCCAGCAGTGACCGGGGTATCGCAGATACGCAGTATTTT.

This clone has just one count. The chain links TRBV2 to TRBJ1-1, with D unresolved. CDR1 and CDR2 (germline): SNHLY, FYNNEI. This CDR3 region has 13 residues. V was shortened by 6 bases and J by 0 bases, with 8 bases between the two germline ends. DNA of the CDR3: TGTGCCAGCAGGGCCCAACTGAACACTGAAGCTTTCTTT. It yields the protein CASRAQLNTEAFF.

This rearrangement joins TRBV30 to TRBJ2-2; D possibly corresponds to TRBD1 (5 bases). The germline CDR1 and CDR2 sequences are GTSNPN and SVGIG (reference sequence). The CDR3 length is 14 residues. Trimming took 1 base from V and 6 from J, leaving 12 bases between them. The CDR3 here is CAWSARVSSGELFF. DNA for the CDR3: TGTGCCTGGAGTGCCAGGGTGTCATCCGGGGAGCTGTTTTTT.

This clone showed up just once. The rearrangement joins TRBV16 to TRBJ2-7; 8 nucleotides line up with TRBD2. Trimming at V came to 8 bases and at J to 6 bases, leaving 6 bases not matched to a gene. CDR3 size: 12 residues. Per germline, CDR1 KGHSY and CDR2 FQNENV. The CDR3 is CASAPGGAEQYF. CDR3 nucleotides: TGTGCCAGCGCCCCGGGGGGGGCCGAGCAGTACTTC.

The chain is built from TRBV7-6 and TRBJ1-5; 8 bases are shared with TRBD1. CDR3 length: 17 residues. J was trimmed by 4 bases and V by 1 base; bases with no gene match: 9. Looked up from germline, CDR1 is SGHVS and CDR2 is FNYEAQ. CDR3 DNA sequence: TGTGCCAGCAGCTTAGGGACTAACAGGGGGATGAATCAGCCCCAGCATTTT. Protein: CASSLGTNRGMNQPQHF. The complete variable domain, with remaining parts taken from reference TRBV7-6 and TRBJ1-5, reads GAGVSQSPRYKVTKRGQDVALRCDPISGHVSLYWYRQALGQGPEFLTYFNYEAQQDKSGLPNDRFSAERPEGSISTLTIQRTEQRDSAMYRCASSLGTNRGMNQPQHFGDGTRLSIL.

The CDR3 protein is CASSPGQANTEAFF. The CDR3 DNA follows: TGCGCCAGCAGCCCGGGACAGGCGAACACTGAAGCTTTCTTT. The chain has TRBV5-1 and TRBJ1-1, with TRBD1 identical over 8 bases. V lost 4 bases to trimming and J lost 1 base; unmatched junction nucleotides: 3. The length of the CDR3 is 14 residues. CDR1 is SGHRS and CDR2 is YFSETQ in the germline V gene.